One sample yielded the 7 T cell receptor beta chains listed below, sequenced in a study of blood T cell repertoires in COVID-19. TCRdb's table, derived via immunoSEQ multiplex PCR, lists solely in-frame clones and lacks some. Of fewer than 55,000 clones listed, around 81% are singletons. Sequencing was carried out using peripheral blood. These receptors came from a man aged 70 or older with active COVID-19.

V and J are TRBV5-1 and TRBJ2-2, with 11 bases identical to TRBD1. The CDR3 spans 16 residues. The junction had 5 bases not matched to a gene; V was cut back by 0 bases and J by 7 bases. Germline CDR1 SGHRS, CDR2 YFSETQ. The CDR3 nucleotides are TGCGCCAGCAGCTTGGATCGGGACAGGGGGGTCGGGGAGCTGTTTTTT. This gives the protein CASSLDRDRGVGELFF.

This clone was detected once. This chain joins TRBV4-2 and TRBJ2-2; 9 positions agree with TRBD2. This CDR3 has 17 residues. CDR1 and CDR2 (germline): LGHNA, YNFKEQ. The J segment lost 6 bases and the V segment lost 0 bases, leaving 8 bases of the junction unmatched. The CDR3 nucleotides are TGTGCCAGCAGCCAAGAGGGCCTAGCGGGGATCCCCGGGGAGCTGTTTTTT. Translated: CASSQEGLAGIPGELFF.

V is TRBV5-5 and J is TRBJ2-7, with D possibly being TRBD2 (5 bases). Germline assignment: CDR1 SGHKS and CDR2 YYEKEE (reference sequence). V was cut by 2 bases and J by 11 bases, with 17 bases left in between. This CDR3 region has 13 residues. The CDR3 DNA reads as TGTGCCAGCAGCTTCGGAGGTCCAGAGGGAGAGTACTTC. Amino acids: CASSFGGPEGEYF. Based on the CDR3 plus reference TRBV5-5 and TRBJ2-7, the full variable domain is DAGVTQSPTHLIKTRGQQVTLRCSPISGHKSVSWYQQVLGQGPQFIFQYYEKEERGRGNFPDRFSARQFPNYSSELNVNALLLGDSALYLCASSFGGPEGEYFGPGTRLTVT.

The CDR3 spells CASSLGRGRKAFF. CDR3 bases: TGTGCCAGCAGCTTAGGCAGGGGGCGGAAAGCTTTCTTT. The chain employs TRBV11-2 and TRBJ1-1, with TRBD1 matching over 8 bases. V trimming: 1 base; J trimming: 9 bases; junction bases outside the gene matches: 4. Germline-derived CDR1 and CDR2 are SGHAT and FQNNGV. This CDR3 contains 13 residues.

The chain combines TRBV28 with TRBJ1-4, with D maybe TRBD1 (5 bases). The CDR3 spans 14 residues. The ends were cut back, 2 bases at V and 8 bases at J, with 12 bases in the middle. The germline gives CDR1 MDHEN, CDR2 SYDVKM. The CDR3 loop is CASSLQGVREKLFF. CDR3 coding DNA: TGTGCCAGCAGTTTACAAGGGGTACGGGAAAAACTGTTTTTT.

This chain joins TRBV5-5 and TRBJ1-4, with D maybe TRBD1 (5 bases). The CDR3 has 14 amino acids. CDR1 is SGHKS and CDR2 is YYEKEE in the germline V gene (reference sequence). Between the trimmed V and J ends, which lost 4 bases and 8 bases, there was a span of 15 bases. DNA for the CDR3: TGTGCCAGCAGCCCTTATCATGGGGCAGAAAAACTGTTTTTT. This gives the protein CASSPYHGAEKLFF.

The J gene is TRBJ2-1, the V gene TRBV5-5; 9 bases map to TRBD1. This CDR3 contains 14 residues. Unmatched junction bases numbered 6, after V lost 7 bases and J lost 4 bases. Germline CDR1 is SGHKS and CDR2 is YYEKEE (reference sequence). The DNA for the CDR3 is TGTGCCAGCCTACCGGGACAGGGATACAATGAGCAGTTCTTC. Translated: CASLPGQGYNEQFF.